The 8 T cell receptor beta chains listed next were all sequenced from one sample in a study of T cell repertoires in ileal Crohn's disease. Profiling relied on immunoSEQ multiplex PCR, and the TCRdb table lists in-frame clones only, not all of them. The sample consists of more than 60,000 clones, roughly 91% of them appearing once. Time point specified: neoterminal ileum biopsy at postoperative endoscopy, about 6 months after surgery. Sequenced input: ileal tissue. These receptor sequences come from an adult with Crohn's disease.

This sequence joins TRBV18 and TRBJ1-1, with D unresolved. The CDR3 has 13 amino acids. The ends were cut back, 3 bases at V and 7 bases at J, with 12 bases in the middle. Germline lookup yields CDR1 KGHSH and CDR2 LQKENI. CDR3 coding DNA: TGTGCCAGCTCACCCGGGATCGGAGGTGAAGCTTTCTTT. It is translated as CASSPGIGGEAFF. Variable domain in full (rest from reference TRBV18 and TRBJ1-1): NAGVMQNPRHLVRRRGQEARLRCSPMKGHSHVYWYRQLPEEGLKFMVYLQKENIIDESGMPKERFSAEFPKEGPSILRIQQVVRGDSAAYFCASSPGIGGEAFFGQGTRLTVV.

This clone was recorded only once. The gene calls are TRBV19 and TRBJ1-2, with 7 bases identical to TRBD1. Per the germline V gene, CDR1 is LNHDA and CDR2 is SQIVND (reference sequence). J was trimmed by 2 bases and V by 5 bases; bases with no gene match: 5. This CDR3 is built from 14 residues. The CDR3 nucleotides read TGTGCCAGTAGTGTAAGGGACAGCAACTATGGCTACACCTTC. This gives the protein CASSVRDSNYGYTF.

V gene TRBV7-8 combines with J gene TRBJ2-7; the match to TRBD2 covers 11 bases. This CDR3 has 15 amino acids. CDR1 is SGHVS, CDR2 FQNEAQ, per germline. The V gene end was trimmed by 4 bases and the J gene end by 2 bases; junction bases not matched to a gene: 4. CDR3 sequence (DNA): TGTGCCAGCAGCTACGGGACTAGCGGAACCTACGAGCAGTACTTC. This codes for CASSYGTSGTYEQYF.

In nucleotides, the CDR3 is TGTGCCAGCAGCTCGGTCAGGCGATTACAAAATGAGCAGTTCTTC. It is translated as CASSSVRRLQNEQFF. The chain has TRBV5-6 and TRBJ2-1, with D hard to call. From germline, CDR1 is SGHDT and CDR2 YYEEEE. This CDR3 region has 15 residues. Trimming removed 3 bases at V and 7 bases at J, with 17 bases between.

The rearrangement joins TRBV6-1 to TRBJ1-2, with TRBD1 matching 7 bases. CDR1 is MNHNS and CDR2 is SASEGT in the germline V gene. The V segment lost 6 bases and the J segment 6 bases; nucleotides outside the gene matches: 7. This CDR3 has 13 amino acids. The CDR3 DNA sequence: TGTGCCAGCAGGGAGACGACAGGGAATGGCTACACCTTC. This translates into CASRETTGNGYTF.

The rearrangement joins TRBV6-5 to TRBJ1-3; possibly TRBD1 for D (5 bases). CDR1 and CDR2 (germline): MNHEY, SVGAGI. The length of the CDR3 is 14 residues. Trimming left V 7 bases short and J 0 bases short, with 10 bases between. In nucleotides, the CDR3 is TGTGCCAGCAAGGGGCTACACTCTGGAAACACCATATATTTT. This gives the protein CASKGLHSGNTIYF.

The chain carries TRBV18 and TRBJ1-2, with D tentatively TRBD1 (6 bases). In germline, CDR1 is KGHSH, CDR2 LQKENI. Trimming took 1 base from V and 3 from J, leaving 9 bases between them. The CDR3 length is 14 residues. For the CDR3, the DNA is TGTGCCAGCTCACCACAAGCAGGGGACTATGGCTACACCTTC. It translates to CASSPQAGDYGYTF.

CDR3: CASSRSGNSNEKLFF. In DNA form, the CDR3 reads TGTGCCAGTAGTAGGAGTGGCAACTCTAATGAAAAACTGTTTTTT. The chain joins TRBV19 to TRBJ1-4; D is undetermined. Per the germline V gene, CDR1 is LNHDA and CDR2 is SQIVND (reference sequence). The CDR3 extends over 15 amino acids. Between the trimmed V and J ends, which lost 4 bases and 3 bases, there was a span of 12 bases.